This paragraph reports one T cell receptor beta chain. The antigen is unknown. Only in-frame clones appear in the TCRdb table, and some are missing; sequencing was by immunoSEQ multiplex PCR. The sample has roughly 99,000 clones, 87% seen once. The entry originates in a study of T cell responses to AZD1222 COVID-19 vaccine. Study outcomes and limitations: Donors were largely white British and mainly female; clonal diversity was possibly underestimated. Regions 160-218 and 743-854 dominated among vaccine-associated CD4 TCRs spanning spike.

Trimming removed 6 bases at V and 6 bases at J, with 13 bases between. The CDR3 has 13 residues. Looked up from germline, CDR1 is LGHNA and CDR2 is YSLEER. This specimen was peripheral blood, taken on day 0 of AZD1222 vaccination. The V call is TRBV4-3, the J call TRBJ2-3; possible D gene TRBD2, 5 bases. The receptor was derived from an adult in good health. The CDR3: CASSTRRPDTQYF. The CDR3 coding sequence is TGCGCCAGCAGTACTAGAAGGCCGGATACGCAGTATTTT.